This passage covers 11 T cell receptor beta chains from one sample sequenced in a study of metastatic and nonmetastatic thyroid tumors. TCRdb re-analyzed the PCR reads using MiXCR. Seen here are some 28,000 clones, 3.7% observed once, and the top ten hold around 2.9%. All patients reached thyroid surgery having received no treatment beforehand. Specimen: blood. All receptors come from a male donor with papillary thyroid cancer or a benign thyroid nodule (not recorded which). Some clones in this sample may be carry-over from other donors' samples.

This clone showed up just a few times. Sequence at one end of the junction differs from germline and may be a read error. The CDR3 reads CSSSGTGELFF. The DNA for the CDR3 is TGCAGTTCTAGCGGGACCGGGGAGCTGTTTTTT. The rearrangement joins TRBV20-1 to TRBJ2-2; TRBD2 matches at 8 bases. This CDR3 has 11 residues. The V gene's germline CDR1 is DFQATT and CDR2 SNEGSKA (reference sequence).

This clone was observed at least ten times. This chain links TRBV4-1 with TRBJ2-7; TRBD2 is a possible D gene (6 bases). The CDR3 is 15 amino acids. CDR1 MGHRA and CDR2 YSYEKL come from the germline V gene. V was trimmed by 0 bases and J by 3 bases, leaving 12 bases between them. The CDR3 spells CASSQDRGTVYEQYF. The CDR3 DNA sequence: TGCGCCAGCAGCCAAGATCGCGGGACGGTCTACGAGCAGTACTTC.

The gene calls are TRBV10-2 and TRBJ2-7; D is unclear. This CDR3 spans 14 amino acids. Germline V lookup: CDR1 WSHSY, CDR2 SAAADI. V was trimmed by 0 bases and J by 5 bases, leaving 11 bases between them. In DNA, the CDR3 is TGCGCCAGCAGTGAGTCGACGAGGCGCCACGAGCAGTACTTC. It codes for CASSESTRRHEQYF.

This clone appeared a few times. Germline is not matched at one junction end, which may reflect a read error. The chain recombines TRBV5-1 with TRBJ1-1; D is unresolved. In germline, CDR1 is SGHRS, CDR2 YFSETQ. CDR3 length: 15 residues. CDR3 in DNA: TGCGCCAGCAGCTTGGATGGCAGGAGGAACACTGAAGCTCTCTTT. The encoded protein is CASSLDGRRNTEALF.

At least ten counts were recorded for this clone. The V gene is TRBV11-3, the J gene TRBJ2-1; D remains unclear. In germline, CDR1 is SGHNT, CDR2 YENEEA. This CDR3 spans 16 amino acids. Between the trimmed V and J ends, which lost 0 bases and 0 bases, there was a span of 9 bases. This CDR3 reads CASSLEAESSYNEQFF. CDR3 in DNA: TGTGCCAGCAGCTTAGAGGCAGAGAGCTCCTACAATGAGCAGTTCTTC. Together with reference TRBV11-3 and TRBJ2-1, the CDR3 gives the full variable domain: EAGVVQSPRYKIIEKKQPVAFWCNPISGHNTLYWYLQNLGQGPELLIRYENEEAVDDSQLPKDRFSAERLKGVDSTLKIQPAELGDSAVYLCASSLEAESSYNEQFFGPGTRLTVL.

To note about this clone: The limits of the CDR3 on the DNA are not certain, so only TCRdb's listed CDR3 is given. CDR3 protein: CASILGPAVYTQYF. The rearrangement joins TRBV28 to TRBJ2-3; the table's D call, TRBD2, was not checked against the DNA. From germline, CDR1 is MDHEN and CDR2 SYDVKM. From its first to its last residue, the CDR3 has 14 amino acids.

J is TRBJ2-1 and V is TRBV6-5; TRBD2 matches at 10 bases. There are 15 residues in the CDR3. Germline CDR1 reads MNHEY; CDR2 reads SVGAGI. The trim removed 1 base at V and 9 bases at J, leaving 6 bases unmatched. The CDR3 sequence is CASSYYTSGNVEQFF. CDR3 DNA sequence: TGTGCCAGCAGTTACTATACTAGCGGGAATGTTGAGCAGTTCTTC.

The CDR3 protein is CASRNLGGSNSPLHF. DNA for the CDR3: TGTGCCAGCAGAAATCTAGGAGGAAGTAATTCACCCCTCCACTTT. This rearrangement joins TRBV27 to TRBJ1-6; D unresolved. CDR3 length: 15 residues. CDR1 is MNHEY and CDR2 is SMNVEV in the germline V gene (reference sequence). Trimming pared 6 bases from V and 6 bases from J, leaving 15 bases between.

V and J are TRBV6-1 and TRBJ2-5, with D perhaps matching TRBD1 or TRBD2 (7 bases each). Germline values: CDR1 MNHNS, CDR2 SASEGT. Deletions cut 2 bases from V and 5 bases from J, with 15 bases between. The CDR3 runs to 15 residues. CDR3 DNA sequence: TGTGCCAGCAGTGAATGGCAGGGGGGGGAGGAGACCCAGTACTTC. This sequence encodes CASSEWQGGEETQYF.

The DNA for the CDR3 is TGTGCCAGCAGTTTATGGGGGGCAGGTGAGCAGTTCTTC. This codes for CASSLWGAGEQFF. The chain links TRBV28 to TRBJ2-1; perhaps TRBD1 as D (6 bases). This CDR3 spans 13 amino acids. V lost 0 bases, J lost 9 bases, and 9 bases lay in between. CDR1 and CDR2 from the germline V gene are MDHEN and SYDVKM.

In its sample, this clone was seen many times. This sequence joins TRBV10-2 and TRBJ1-1; D is unclear. The CDR3 consists of 15 residues. Germline assignment: CDR1 WSHSY and CDR2 SAAADI. V was trimmed by 3 bases and J by 3 bases, leaving 14 bases between them. CDR3 coding DNA: TGCGCCAGCAGTGACCCTTTTCCTTCGGACACTGAAGCTTTCTTT. Protein: CASSDPFPSDTEAFF.